These 28 T cell receptor beta chains were sequenced from one sample in a study of cytomegalovirus exposure and HLA in healthy donors. With 60 Vbeta and 13 Jbeta primers, the PCR was carried out. Sequencing used immunoSEQ multiplex PCR; TCRdb keeps in-frame clones, though not all of them. The repertoire includes roughly 100,000 clones, almost 80% of them detected once, and roughly 3.9% sits in the top ten. Sequencing was carried out using PBMCs. These receptor sequences come from a man aged 50 to 60 in good health and CMV-seropositive.

This chain connects TRBV5-1 to TRBJ2-1, with 7 bases matching TRBD2. The V and J ends lost 1 base and 4 bases, in that order; junction bases with no gene match: 5. This CDR3 region has 15 residues. The germline gives CDR1 SGHRS, CDR2 YFSETQ. CDR3 DNA sequence: TGCGCCAGCAGCTTGAGTGGGGGGGATTACAATGAGCAGTTCTTC. Residues: CASSLSGGDYNEQFF.

This chain uses TRBV6-1 with TRBJ2-7, with D perhaps matching TRBD2 (6 bases). CDR1 and CDR2 from the germline V gene are MNHNS and SASEGT. The ends were cut back, 8 bases at V and 4 bases at J, with 15 bases in the middle. CDR3 length: 13 amino acids. The CDR3 sequence: CASSGTPIYEQYF. CDR3 DNA sequence: TGTGCCAGCTCCGGGACTCCTATATACGAGCAGTACTTC.

This clone was detected only a few times. The chain recombines TRBV15 with TRBJ2-3, with 11 bases aligning to TRBD2. Losses at the gene ends were 1 base for V and 5 bases for J; bases not matched to a gene: 5. Germline CDR1 LNHNV, CDR2 YYDKDF (reference sequence). The CDR3 length is 16 residues. The CDR3: CATSRVSGGAGDTQYF. DNA for the CDR3: TGTGCCACCAGCAGAGTTAGCGGGGGGGCAGGAGATACGCAGTATTTT.

This chain uses TRBV14 with TRBJ2-7, with 7 bases that match TRBD1. The CDR3 length is 14 residues. Germline V gene data show CDR1 as SGHDN and CDR2 as FVKESK. Losses at the gene ends were 5 bases for V and 5 bases for J; bases not matched to a gene: 9. The CDR3: CASSTRQGGNEQYF. The CDR3 nucleotides are TGTGCCAGCAGCACCCGACAGGGTGGGAACGAGCAGTACTTC.

In its sample, this clone was seen once. V gene TRBV9 combines with J gene TRBJ2-2, with D perhaps matching TRBD2 (5 bases). Trimming took off 1 base at V and 7 bases at J, with 14 bases between the two ends. The length of the CDR3 is 15 residues. In germline, CDR1 is SGDLS, CDR2 YYNGEE. The CDR3: CASSVSSVSGGELFF. CDR3 DNA: TGTGCCAGCAGCGTAAGTAGCGTCTCTGGCGGGGAGCTGTTTTTT. Full variable domain (remainder filled in from reference TRBV9 and TRBJ2-2): DSGVTQTPKHLITATGQRVTLRCSPRSGDLSVYWYQQSLDQGLQFLIQYYNGEERAKGNILERFSAQQFPDLHSELNLSSLELGDSALYFCASSVSSVSGGELFFGEGSRLTVL.

This clone was counted once. The chain uses TRBV7-2 and TRBJ2-6, with a tentative D call TRBD2 (6 bases). V lost 5 bases to trimming and J lost 0 bases, with 8 bases between them. Germline V gives CDR1 SGHTA, CDR2 FQGNSA. The CDR3 loop spans 15 amino acids. CDR3 bases: TGTGCCAGCAGCCGGGACTCCTCTGGGGCCAACGTCCTGACTTTC. This sequence encodes CASSRDSSGANVLTF.

The V call is TRBV9, the J call TRBJ2-5; maybe TRBD1 (6 bases). The V and J ends lost 2 bases and 5 bases respectively, with 16 bases between them. The CDR3 totals 15 residues. Per germline, CDR1 SGDLS and CDR2 YYNGEE. The CDR3, as DNA: TGTGCCAGCAGCGTGACACAGGGTCGGCATGAGACCCAGTACTTC. It encodes CASSVTQGRHETQYF. Complete variable domain (other parts from reference TRBV9 and TRBJ2-5): DSGVTQTPKHLITATGQRVTLRCSPRSGDLSVYWYQQSLDQGLQFLIQYYNGEERAKGNILERFSAQQFPDLHSELNLSSLELGDSALYFCASSVTQGRHETQYFGPGTRLLVL.

Remarks on this clone: Other DNA variants within this sample encode the same CDR3. The chain links TRBV30 to TRBJ2-7; TRBD1 matches at 7 bases. The CDR3 covers 12 residues. V dropped 1 base and J dropped 4; count of bases not matched to a gene: 1. Germline V gene lookup returns CDR1 GTSNPN and CDR2 SVGIG (reference sequence). The CDR3 sequence is CAWSEQGYEQYF. The DNA for the CDR3 is TGTGCCTGGAGTGAACAGGGGTACGAGCAGTACTTC.

The chain uses TRBV6-1 and TRBJ2-7, with 7 bases matching TRBD1. The germline CDR1 and CDR2 sequences are MNHNS and SASEGT. V shed 3 bases, J shed 4 bases, and the junction held 6 bases outside the gene matches. The CDR3 length is 14 residues. DNA of the CDR3: TGTGCCAGCAGTGAGAGACAGGGATGGTACGAGCAGTACTTC. The encoded protein is CASSERQGWYEQYF.

The chain employs TRBV28 and TRBJ2-1, with D possibly TRBD2 on 6 matching bases. Germline CDR1 and CDR2: MDHEN and SYDVKM. V shed 7 bases and J shed 2 bases, with 9 bases lying between them. The CDR3 consists of 13 residues. The CDR3 region is CASIPGAYNEQFF. CDR3 sequence (DNA): TGTGCCAGCATCCCGGGAGCCTACAATGAGCAGTTCTTC.

The J gene is TRBJ2-1, the V gene TRBV5-1; D gene uncertain. Germline V CDR1 and CDR2: SGHRS, YFSETQ. Trimming removed 0 bases from V and 2 bases from J, with 9 bases in between. The CDR3 extends over 15 amino acids. Here the CDR3 reads CASSLAVSAYNEQFF. The CDR3 DNA sequence: TGCGCCAGCAGCTTGGCTGTATCTGCCTACAATGAGCAGTTCTTC. The full variable domain, rest sourced from reference TRBV5-1 and TRBJ2-1, is KAGVTQTPRYLIKTRGQQVTLSCSPISGHRSVSWYQQTPGQGLQFLFEYFSETQRNKGNFPGRFSGRQFSNSRSEMNVSTLELGDSALYLCASSLAVSAYNEQFFGPGTRLTVL.

This clone occurred a few times. The chain carries TRBV6-1 and TRBJ1-5, with TRBD1 matching 9 bases. Germline values: CDR1 MNHNS, CDR2 SASEGT. The CDR3 is 13 residues long. Germline trimming cut 5 bases from V and 6 bases from J; bases unmatched to any gene: 2. In DNA, the CDR3 is TGTGCCAGCAGTTCACAGGGGGCTCAGCCCCAGCATTTT. Protein: CASSSQGAQPQHF.

The chain employs TRBV4-2 and TRBJ2-7, with 12 bases lining up with TRBD1. Trimming removed 0 bases from V and 7 bases from J; junction bases left unmatched: 4. The CDR3 contains 15 residues. CDR1 LGHNA and CDR2 YNFKEQ come from the germline V gene. CDR3 sequence reads: CASSQDGDRGLEQYF. CDR3 in DNA: TGTGCCAGCAGCCAAGATGGGGACAGGGGGCTTGAGCAGTACTTC.

The rearrangement joins TRBV7-2 to TRBJ1-2, with 10 bases aligning to TRBD1. The trim removed 5 bases at V and 2 bases at J, leaving 2 bases unmatched. Germline CDR1 and CDR2: SGHTA and FQGNSA. CDR3 length: 14 amino acids. The CDR3 nucleotides read TGTGCCAGCAGCCCGGGACAGGGGAACTATGGCTACACCTTC. Protein sequence: CASSPGQGNYGYTF.

This CDR3 reads CASLNRLAGDRNEQFF. The CDR3 region has the DNA TGTGCCAGCCTTAATCGGTTAGCGGGAGATCGCAATGAGCAGTTCTTC. The chain couples TRBV27 to TRBJ2-1; TRBD2 aligns across 9 bases. The V gene's germline CDR1 is MNHEY and CDR2 SMNVEV (reference sequence). The CDR3 sequence is 16 residues long. V lost 8 bases, J lost 6 bases, and 14 bases stayed unmatched.

This clone was counted a single time. The gene calls are TRBV11-2 and TRBJ2-4; TRBD1 agrees at 9 bases. Trimming cost V 4 bases and J 1 base; bases outside gene matches: 5. The CDR3 has 16 residues. Germline V gene lookup returns CDR1 SGHAT and CDR2 FQNNGV. In DNA, the CDR3 is TGTGCCAGCAGCTCCGGGACAGGGTTTGCCAAAAACATTCAGTACTTC. It codes for CASSSGTGFAKNIQYF.

J is TRBJ2-5 and V is TRBV5-1; 12 bases agree with TRBD2. Losses at the gene ends were 0 bases for V and 2 bases for J; bases not matched to a gene: 2. From germline, CDR1 is SGHRS and CDR2 YFSETQ. This CDR3 spans 16 amino acids. CDR3 residues: CASSLELAGGQETQYF. As DNA, the CDR3 is TGCGCCAGCAGCTTGGAACTAGCGGGGGGACAAGAGACCCAGTACTTC.

V gene TRBV6-6 combines with J gene TRBJ2-5, with 7 bases matching TRBD2. The CDR3 is made up of 14 amino acids. Germline loops: CDR1 MNHNY, CDR2 SVGAGI (reference sequence). V lost 7 bases and J lost 7; bases outside the gene matches: 12. The CDR3 here is CASTSGEAPGTQYF. The CDR3 region has the DNA TGTGCCAGCACCAGCGGGGAGGCCCCGGGGACCCAGTACTTC.

The chain recombines TRBV7-3 with TRBJ2-3; D may be TRBD1 (6 bases). Germline V gene sequence: CDR1 SGHTA, CDR2 FQGTGA. The CDR3 sequence is 15 residues long. V lost 5 bases to trimming and J lost 5 bases, with 17 bases between them. The CDR3 is CASSDRTAGGDTQYF. For the CDR3, the DNA is TGTGCCAGCAGCGACCGGACAGCTGGTGGAGATACGCAGTATTTT.

This clone was counted only a few times. V is TRBV27 and J is TRBJ2-2, with 13 nucleotides matching TRBD2. Per germline, CDR1 MNHEY and CDR2 SMNVEV (reference sequence). J lost 5 bases, V lost 4 bases, and 19 bases had no gene match. The CDR3 contains 21 residues. The CDR3 coding sequence is TGTGCCAGCAGTTCTGCTACCCTTCCCGGACTAGCGGGAGAGGGGACCGGGGAGCTGTTTTTT. The encoded protein is CASSSATLPGLAGEGTGELFF.

V gene TRBV6-5 combines with J gene TRBJ1-4, with D perhaps matching TRBD1 (5 bases). Deletions cut 5 bases from V and 11 bases from J, with 12 bases between. This CDR3 is 12 amino acids long. The germline gives CDR1 MNHEY, CDR2 SVGAGI. The CDR3 here is CASSEKGTKLFF. CDR3 nucleotide sequence: TGTGCCAGCAGTGAGAAAGGGACTAAACTGTTTTTT.

The gene calls are TRBV5-1 and TRBJ2-1; D is perhaps TRBD2 (7 bases). Trimming shortened V by 3 bases and J by 4 bases, and 14 bases separated the two germline ends. CDR1 SGHRS and CDR2 YFSETQ come from the germline V gene. This CDR3 has 15 residues. The CDR3 nucleotides read TGCGCCAGCAGCTGGGGGGGGACATCATACAATGAGCAGTTCTTC. It specifies CASSWGGTSYNEQFF.

The rearrangement links TRBV9 to TRBJ2-1; 7 bases map to TRBD2. Unmatched junction bases numbered 4, after V lost 2 bases and J lost 8 bases. From germline, CDR1 is SGDLS and CDR2 YYNGEE. The CDR3 has 13 amino acids. CDR3 in amino acids: CASSVAGVDEQFF. CDR3 bases: TGTGCCAGCAGCGTTGCGGGAGTCGATGAGCAGTTCTTC.

J is TRBJ1-2 and V is TRBV7-2; a possible D gene is TRBD1 (5 bases). There are 14 residues in the CDR3. Germline V gene lookup returns CDR1 SGHTA and CDR2 FQGNSA. The V end lost 4 bases, the J end lost 4 bases, and 13 bases lay between the germline ends. This CDR3 is CASSSRAGFYGYTF. The DNA for the CDR3 is TGTGCCAGCAGCTCCAGGGCAGGTTTCTATGGCTACACCTTC.

The rearrangement joins TRBV2 to TRBJ2-7; the match to TRBD2 covers 11 bases. Germline V gives CDR1 SNHLY, CDR2 FYNNEI. V was clipped by 8 bases and J by 5 bases; unmatched bases: 11. The CDR3 is 15 residues long. The CDR3 region is CASARLAGLIDEQYF. CDR3 DNA: TGTGCCAGCGCCAGACTAGCGGGACTAATCGACGAGCAGTACTTC.

The chain combines TRBV11-1 with TRBJ2-2; no reliable D call. CDR3 length equals 15 residues. Germline lookup yields CDR1 SGHAT and CDR2 FQDESV (reference sequence). The V and J ends lost 1 base and 4 bases respectively, with 10 bases between them. The CDR3 loop reads CASSLGLQVTGELFF. Written as DNA, the CDR3 is TGTGCCAGCAGCTTAGGTCTCCAGGTCACCGGGGAGCTGTTTTTT.

The chain has TRBV10-3 and TRBJ2-3; possible D gene TRBD1, 5 bases. The CDR3 extends over 13 amino acids. Per the germline V gene, CDR1 is ENHRY and CDR2 is SYGVKD. The ends were cut back, 6 bases at V and 0 bases at J, with 7 bases in the middle. The CDR3 region is CAIRTDSTDTQYF. The CDR3 nucleotides are TGTGCCATCAGGACAGATAGCACAGATACGCAGTATTTT.

J is TRBJ1-4 and V is TRBV30; 10 bases are a match to TRBD1. The CDR3 covers 14 residues. Germline CDR1 and CDR2: GTSNPN and SVGIG (reference sequence). J was trimmed by 8 bases and V by 5 bases; bases with no gene match: 8. The DNA of the CDR3 is TGTGCCTGGTGCAGTGGGACAGGGGACGAAAAACTGTTTTTT. Its translation is CAWCSGTGDEKLFF.